The 5 T cell receptor beta chains in this list originate from one sample, sequenced in a study of shared clonotypes between healthy human individuals. TCRdb's copy holds only in-frame clones and misses some; the assay was immunoSEQ multiplex PCR. The table records about 2.4 million clones, under 95% of them present only once. Sequencing was carried out using naive CD4+ T cells from PBMCs. Subset here: CD45RA+ positively selected. Source of these receptors: a man aged 18 to 30 in good health. Some clones in this sample may be carry-over from other donors' samples.

The chain has TRBV14 and TRBJ2-1; no reliable D call. Looked up from germline, CDR1 is SGHDN and CDR2 is FVKESK. The V and J ends lost 4 bases and 9 bases respectively, with 16 bases between them. The CDR3 runs to 14 residues. The CDR3 coding sequence is TGTGCCAGCAGCCTCAAGTCCCTTCCGGGTGAGCAGTTCTTC. Protein sequence: CASSLKSLPGEQFF.

The chain uses TRBV28 and TRBJ1-1; 7 bases agree with TRBD1. The CDR3 length is 15 residues. V lost 4 bases, J lost 1 base, and 6 bases stayed unmatched. The germline V gene has CDR1 MDHEN and CDR2 SYDVKM. DNA for the CDR3: TGTGCCAGCAGTTCCACCGGGACAGCGAACACTGAAGCTTTCTTT. The encoded protein is CASSSTGTANTEAFF.

This rearrangement joins TRBV5-1 to TRBJ2-3, with D unclear. Germline V lookup: CDR1 SGHRS, CDR2 YFSETQ. CDR3 length equals 13 residues. Trimming removed 3 bases from V and 2 bases from J, with 7 bases in between. CDR3 amino acids: CASSYGNTDTQYF. The DNA of the CDR3 is TGCGCCAGCAGCTATGGAAACACAGATACGCAGTATTTT.

The J gene is TRBJ2-5, the V gene TRBV7-9; D call uncertain. Germline CDR1 SEHNR, CDR2 FQNEAQ (reference sequence). This CDR3 comprises 13 residues. Trimming stripped 0 bases from V and 7 bases from J, with 9 bases between. DNA of the CDR3: TGTGCCAGCAGCTTAGCGGCATTTATGACCCAGTACTTC. Protein: CASSLAAFMTQYF.

This chain joins TRBV19 and TRBJ2-1, with TRBD2 as a possible D gene (6 bases). The CDR3 is made up of 13 amino acids. Trimming removed 10 bases from V and 7 bases from J, with 17 bases in between. Germline values: CDR1 LNHDA, CDR2 SQIVND (reference sequence). The CDR3 sequence is CATSTRGLNEQFF. CDR3 coding DNA: TGTGCCACTTCGACAAGGGGACTGAATGAGCAGTTCTTC.